The rows below give T cell receptor beta chains drawn from one sample of a study of PD-1 blockade in classical Hodgkin lymphoma. Assay: immunoSEQ multiplex PCR; the TCRdb copy retains only in-frame clones and omits some. The sample lists roughly 20,000 clones; around 89% were seen once. Sample: CD8+ T cells from blood, taken before the fourth cycle of nivolumab. All receptors derive from a human donor with classical Hodgkin lymphoma. Both conserved end residues are part of each CDR3. Fields, in order: clone size, J gene, V gene, D gene, CDR3 protein, CDR3 DNA. The D gene is left open where the match is weak. Where a row states a size, it is once, few, many or the class of an expanded clone; other rows omit it.

.	TRBJ2-5	TRBV27	.	CASSLPYQETQYF	TGTGCCAGCAGTTTACCCTACCAAGAGACCCAGTACTTC
.	TRBJ2-1	TRBV27	.	CASSLEGNEQFF	TGTGCCAGCAGTTTAGAGGGCAATGAGCAGTTCTTC
.	TRBJ2-1	TRBV7-8	.	CASSLGSSGNEQFF	TGTGCCAGCAGCTTAGGATCCTCGGGGAATGAGCAGTTCTTC
.	TRBJ2-7	TRBV6-5	TRBD2	CATSGGGFDEQYF	TGTGCCACCTCGGGGGGGGGTTTCGACGAGCAGTACTTC
once	TRBJ2-7	TRBV2	.	CASGGRQDGYEQYF	TGTGCCAGCGGGGGCCGACAAGATGGTTACGAGCAGTACTTC
.	TRBJ2-7	TRBV29-1	TRBD2	CSVEVGLAAYEQYF	TGCAGCGTTGAAGTCGGACTAGCGGCCTACGAGCAGTACTTC
.	TRBJ1-1	TRBV7-2	.	CATRGGTEAFF	TGTGCCACTAGGGGGGGAACTGAAGCTTTCTTT
.	TRBJ1-5	TRBV27	.	CASSVGRDPPANQPQHF	TGTGCCAGCAGCGTGGGTCGGGATCCACCCGCCAATCAGCCCCAGCATTTT
once	TRBJ2-7	TRBV5-4	.	CASSLGRVSSYEQYF	TGTGCCAGCAGCTTGGGGCGGGTTAGCTCCTACGAGCAGTACTTC
.	TRBJ1-5	TRBV2	.	CASRPQGSNQPQHF	TGTGCCAGCAGGCCCCAGGGATCCAATCAGCCCCAGCATTTT
.	TRBJ2-7	TRBV7-9	TRBD1	CASTAGTGTYEQYF	TGTGCCAGCACCGCCGGGACAGGGACCTACGAGCAGTACTTC
.	TRBJ2-3	TRBV11-2	.	CASSLQIDTQYF	TGTGCCAGCAGCTTACAGATAGATACGCAGTATTTT
.	TRBJ2-7	TRBV5-6	TRBD1	CASSHPGQATYEQYF	TGTGCCAGCAGCCACCCTGGACAGGCCACCTACGAGCAGTACTTC
.	TRBJ2-5	TRBV11-1	TRBD1	CASSLVQGELETQYF	TGTGCCAGCAGCTTGGTGCAGGGGGAATTGGAGACCCAGTACTTC
.	TRBJ1-2	TRBV7-2	.	CASSLVPSDRLLKGYTF	TGTGCCAGCAGCTTAGTCCCTTCAGACAGGCTCCTGAAGGGCTACACCTTC
.	TRBJ1-5	TRBV25-1	.	CASNQGSNQPQHF	TGTGCCAGTAACCAGGGGAGCAATCAGCCCCAGCATTTT
.	TRBJ2-1	TRBV7-2	TRBD2	CASSLAFGTSGSDEQFF	TGTGCCAGCAGCTTAGCGTTTGGGACTAGCGGGAGCGATGAGCAGTTCTTC
.	TRBJ2-7	TRBV2	.	CASSEPSADGEQYF	TGTGCCAGCAGTGAACCGAGCGCGGACGGGGAGCAGTACTTC
.	TRBJ2-5	TRBV11-3	TRBD1	CASSASWNRGMRQETQYF	TGTGCCAGCAGCGCCTCTTGGAACAGGGGGATGAGGCAAGAGACCCAGTACTTC
.	TRBJ2-4	TRBV5-8	TRBD1	CASIPGTGTLLIAKNIQYF	TGTGCCAGCATTCCCGGGACAGGGACCCTCTTGATAGCCAAAAACATTCAGTACTTC
once	TRBJ2-3	TRBV21-1	.	CVGQGRDTQYF	TGTGTGGGACAGGGCCGGGATACGCAGTATTTT
.	TRBJ2-2	TRBV18	.	CASSLSTTGELFF	TGTGCCAGCTCACTTTCCACCACCGGGGAGCTGTTTTTT
.	TRBJ2-2	TRBV15	.	CATSPAGWQATTGELFF	TGTGCCACCAGCCCGGCGGGTTGGCAGGCGACCACCGGGGAGCTGTTTTTT
.	TRBJ2-2	TRBV19	TRBD2	CASRLLWASGRASEDTGELFF	TGTGCCAGTAGACTACTCTGGGCTAGCGGGAGGGCCAGTGAAGACACCGGGGAGCTGTTTTTT
.	TRBJ2-1	TRBV5-4	TRBD2	CASSLGLGGRAPGLEQFF	TGTGCCAGCAGCTTGGGGCTAGGCGGGAGAGCCCCGGGCCTTGAGCAGTTCTTC
once	TRBJ1-2	TRBV5-5	.	CASSLAYNRAFDGYTF	TGTGCCAGCAGCTTGGCCTACAACAGGGCCTTCGATGGCTACACCTTC
.	TRBJ2-7	TRBV9	.	CASSVAGRAVDEQYF	TGTGCCAGCAGCGTAGCAGGCAGGGCCGTAGACGAGCAGTACTTC
.	TRBJ2-5	TRBV5-4	.	CASSLQGWETQYF	TGTGCCAGCAGCTTACAGGGATGGGAGACCCAGTACTTC
.	TRBJ2-7	TRBV7-9	TRBD1	CASSLARQGAREQYF	TGTGCCAGCAGCTTAGCCCGGCAGGGGGCGCGTGAGCAGTACTTC
.	TRBJ2-1	TRBV5-5	.	CASSFSIQGYNEQFF	TGTGCCAGCAGCTTCTCGATACAGGGATACAATGAGCAGTTCTTC
.	TRBJ2-1	TRBV14	.	CASSPTGHGDEQFF	TGTGCCAGCAGCCCCACGGGTCATGGGGATGAGCAGTTCTTC
.	TRBJ2-1	TRBV7-9	.	CASSLVPQSEQFF	TGTGCCAGCAGCTTAGTCCCACAGAGTGAGCAGTTCTTC
.	TRBJ1-1	TRBV5-6	TRBD1	CASSLDRSRTEAFF	TGTGCCAGCAGCCTGGACAGGAGTAGGACTGAAGCTTTCTTT
.	TRBJ1-2	TRBV14	.	CASSQERYYGYTF	TGTGCCAGCAGCCAAGAGAGGTACTATGGCTACACCTTC
.	TRBJ1-2	TRBV6-1	.	CASDRFTNYGYTF	TGTGCCAGTGACAGATTTACTAACTATGGCTACACCTTC
.	TRBJ1-1	TRBV9	.	CASSGGRMNTEAFF	TGTGCCAGCAGCGGGGGGCGTATGAACACTGAAGCTTTCTTT
.	TRBJ2-7	TRBV19	.	CASSDTGPTYEQYF	TGTGCCAGTAGCGACACGGGGCCAACCTACGAGCAGTACTTC
.	TRBJ2-1	TRBV19	TRBD2	CASSNSSGSKANEQFF	TGTGCCAGTAGTAACTCTAGCGGGTCAAAAGCGAATGAGCAGTTCTTC
few	TRBJ2-7	TRBV5-1	TRBD2	CASSLAGLVGYEQYF	TGCGCCAGCAGCTTGGCGGGACTAGTTGGGTACGAGCAGTACTTC
once	TRBJ2-7	TRBV27	.	CASSLSDSFSYEQYF	TGTGCCAGCAGTTTATCGGACAGCTTCTCCTACGAGCAGTACTTC
.	TRBJ2-7	TRBV19	TRBD1	CASSTRDRGGYEQYF	TGTGCCAGTAGTACCCGGGACAGGGGGGGCTACGAGCAGTACTTC
.	TRBJ1-1	TRBV7-6	.	CASSQTTGTLDTEAFF	TGTGCCAGCAGCCAAACGACCGGGACTTTGGACACTGAAGCTTTCTTT
once	TRBJ1-2	TRBV9	TRBD1	CASSVRDRGRGYTF	TGTGCCAGCAGCGTAAGGGACAGGGGACGTGGCTACACCTTC
.	TRBJ2-1	TRBV15	.	CATSRGRVDEQFF	TGTGCCACCAGCAGAGGGCGGGTCGATGAGCAGTTCTTC
few	TRBJ2-7	TRBV2	.	CASRGPREHF	TGTGCCAGCAGAGGCCCCCGAGAGCACTTC
.	TRBJ1-1	TRBV27	.	CASSSNTEAFF	TGTGCCAGCAGTTCTAACACTGAAGCTTTCTTT